This TCR beta chain was sequenced in a study of blood T cell repertoires in COVID-19. Some clones are missing from TCRdb's copy, which holds only in-frame ones; the method was immunoSEQ multiplex PCR. The sample holds a few hundred thousand clones; 65% to 90% are singletons and the top ten take about 4.5%. The sample was peripheral blood. This sequence was found in a man aged 50 to 60 with acute or convalescent COVID-19.

The CDR3 is CASSYSRHSTGELFF. The CDR3 bases are TGTGCCAGCAGTTACTCGAGACATTCCACCGGGGAGCTGTTTTTT. The chain combines TRBV6-5 with TRBJ2-2; D is unclear. Trimming took off 0 bases at V and 4 bases at J, with 9 bases between the two ends. CDR1 MNHEY and CDR2 SVGAGI come from the germline V gene. This CDR3 has 15 residues.